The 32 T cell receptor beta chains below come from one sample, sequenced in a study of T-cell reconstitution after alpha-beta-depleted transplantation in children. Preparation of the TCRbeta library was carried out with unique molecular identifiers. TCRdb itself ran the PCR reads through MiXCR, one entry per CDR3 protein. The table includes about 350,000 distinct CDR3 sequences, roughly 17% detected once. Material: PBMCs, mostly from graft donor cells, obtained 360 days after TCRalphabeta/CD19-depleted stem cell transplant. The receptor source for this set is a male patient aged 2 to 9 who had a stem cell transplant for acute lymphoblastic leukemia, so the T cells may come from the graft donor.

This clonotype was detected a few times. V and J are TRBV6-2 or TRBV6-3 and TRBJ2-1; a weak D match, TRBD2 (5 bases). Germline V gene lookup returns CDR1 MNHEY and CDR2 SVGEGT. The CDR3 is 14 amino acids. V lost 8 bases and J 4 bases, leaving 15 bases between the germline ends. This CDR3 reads CASGGGQLYNEQFF. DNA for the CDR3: TGTGCCAGCGGCGGAGGTCAATTATACAATGAGCAGTTCTTC.

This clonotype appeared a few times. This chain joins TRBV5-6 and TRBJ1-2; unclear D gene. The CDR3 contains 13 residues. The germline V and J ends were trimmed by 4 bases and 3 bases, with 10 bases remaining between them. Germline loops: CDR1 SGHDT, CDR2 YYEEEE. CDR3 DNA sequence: TGTGCCAGCAGCCAAGGAATACACTATGGCTACACCTTC. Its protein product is CASSQGIHYGYTF.

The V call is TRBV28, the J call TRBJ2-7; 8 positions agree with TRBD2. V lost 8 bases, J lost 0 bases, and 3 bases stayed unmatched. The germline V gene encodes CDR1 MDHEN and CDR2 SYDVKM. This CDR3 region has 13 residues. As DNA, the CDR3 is TGTGCCAGCGGGAGCGGGAGCTCCTACGAGCAGTACTTC. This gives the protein CASGSGSSYEQYF.

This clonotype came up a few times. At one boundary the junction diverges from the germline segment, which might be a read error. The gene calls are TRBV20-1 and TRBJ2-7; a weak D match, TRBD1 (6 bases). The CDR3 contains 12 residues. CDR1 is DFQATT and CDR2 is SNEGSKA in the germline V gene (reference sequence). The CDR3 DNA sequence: TGCAGTGCAAGTACACGAGGGGGTAATGTAAGATTC. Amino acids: CSASTRGGNVRF.

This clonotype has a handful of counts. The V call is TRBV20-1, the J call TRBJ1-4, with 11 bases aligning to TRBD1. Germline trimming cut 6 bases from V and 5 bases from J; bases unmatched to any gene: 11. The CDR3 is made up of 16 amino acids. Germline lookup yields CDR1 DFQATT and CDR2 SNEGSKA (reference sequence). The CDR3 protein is CSAPFGTGGMNEKLFF. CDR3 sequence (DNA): TGCAGTGCCCCCTTCGGGACAGGGGGGATGAATGAAAAACTGTTTTTT.

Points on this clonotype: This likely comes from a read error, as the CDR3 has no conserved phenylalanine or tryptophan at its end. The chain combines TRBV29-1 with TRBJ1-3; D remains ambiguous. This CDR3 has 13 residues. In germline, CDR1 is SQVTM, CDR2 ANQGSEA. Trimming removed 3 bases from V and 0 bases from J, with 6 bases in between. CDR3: CSVDRVSGNTIYY. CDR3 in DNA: TGCAGCGTTGACAGAGTCTCTGGAAACACCATATATTAT.

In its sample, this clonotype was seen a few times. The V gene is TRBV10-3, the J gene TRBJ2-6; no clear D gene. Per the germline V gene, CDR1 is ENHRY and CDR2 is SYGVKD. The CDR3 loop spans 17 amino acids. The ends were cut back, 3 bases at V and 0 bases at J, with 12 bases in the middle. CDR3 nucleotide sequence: TGTGCCATCAGTGAAAGCCCCGTTCGCTCTGGGGCCAACGTCCTGACTTTC. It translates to CAISESPVRSGANVLTF.

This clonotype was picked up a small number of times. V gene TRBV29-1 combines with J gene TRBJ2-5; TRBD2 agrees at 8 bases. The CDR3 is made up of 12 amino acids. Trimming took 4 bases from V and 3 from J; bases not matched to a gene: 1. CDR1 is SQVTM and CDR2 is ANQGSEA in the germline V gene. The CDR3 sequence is CSVGLAKETQYF. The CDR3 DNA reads TGCAGCGTTGGACTAGCGAAAGAGACCCAGTACTTC. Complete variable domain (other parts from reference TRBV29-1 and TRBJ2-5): SAVISQKPSRDICQRGTSLTIQCQVDSQVTMMFWYRQQPGQSLTLIATANQGSEATYESGFVIDKFPISRPNLTFSTLTVSNMSPEDSSIYLCSVGLAKETQYFGPGTRLLVL.

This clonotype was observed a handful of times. CDR3 loop: CSVEAGVGGPLHF. The CDR3 nucleotides are TGCAGCGTTGAAGCGGGGGTAGGAGGACCCCTCCACTTT. The chain employs TRBV29-1 and TRBJ1-6; D possibly corresponds to TRBD1 (5 bases). Trimming pared 1 base from V and 12 bases from J, leaving 13 bases between. The CDR3 is made up of 13 amino acids. Germline-derived CDR1 and CDR2 are SQVTM and ANQGSEA.

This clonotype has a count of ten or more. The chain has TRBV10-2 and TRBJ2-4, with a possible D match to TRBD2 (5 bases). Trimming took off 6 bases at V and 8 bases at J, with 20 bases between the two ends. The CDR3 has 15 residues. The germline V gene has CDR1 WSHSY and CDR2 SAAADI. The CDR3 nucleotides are TGCGCCAGCAGCCCTGTGACTCCCCACGGGGACATTCAGTACTTC. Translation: CASSPVTPHGDIQYF.

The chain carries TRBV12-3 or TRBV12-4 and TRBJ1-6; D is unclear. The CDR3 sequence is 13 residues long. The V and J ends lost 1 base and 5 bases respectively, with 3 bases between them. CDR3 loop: CASSLEDNSPLHF. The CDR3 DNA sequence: TGTGCCAGCAGTTTAGAGGATAATTCACCCCTCCACTTT.

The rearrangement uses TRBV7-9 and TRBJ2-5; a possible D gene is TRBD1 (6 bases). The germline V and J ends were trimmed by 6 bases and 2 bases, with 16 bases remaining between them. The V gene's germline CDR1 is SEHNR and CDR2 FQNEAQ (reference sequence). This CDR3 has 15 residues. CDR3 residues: CASSPRGARQETQYF. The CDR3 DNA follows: TGTGCCAGCAGTCCCAGGGGAGCAAGGCAAGAGACCCAGTACTTC.

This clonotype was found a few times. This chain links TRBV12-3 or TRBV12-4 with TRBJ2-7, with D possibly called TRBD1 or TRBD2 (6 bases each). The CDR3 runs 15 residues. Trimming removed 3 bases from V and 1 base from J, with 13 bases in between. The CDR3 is CASSFQGRISYEQYF. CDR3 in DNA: TGTGCCAGCAGTTTCCAGGGGAGGATATCCTACGAGCAGTACTTC.

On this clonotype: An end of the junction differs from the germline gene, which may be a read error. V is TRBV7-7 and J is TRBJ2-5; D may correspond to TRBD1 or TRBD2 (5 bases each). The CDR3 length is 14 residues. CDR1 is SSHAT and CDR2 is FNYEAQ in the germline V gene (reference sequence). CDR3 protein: CASSPGTTKETQYF. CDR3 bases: TGTGCTAGCAGCCCCGGGACGACCAAAGAGACCCAGTACTTC.

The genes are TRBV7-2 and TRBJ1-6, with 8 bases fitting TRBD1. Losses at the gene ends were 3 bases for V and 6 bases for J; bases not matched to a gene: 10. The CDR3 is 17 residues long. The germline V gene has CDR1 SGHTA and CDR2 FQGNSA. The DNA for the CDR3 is TGTGCCAGCAGCTTGCCCACAGGGGGGGCCCTTAATTCACCCCTCCACTTT. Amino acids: CASSLPTGGALNSPLHF.

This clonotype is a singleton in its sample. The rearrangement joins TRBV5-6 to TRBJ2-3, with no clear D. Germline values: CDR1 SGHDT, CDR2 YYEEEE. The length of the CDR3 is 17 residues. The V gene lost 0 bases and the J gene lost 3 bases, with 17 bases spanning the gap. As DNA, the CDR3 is TGTGCCAGCAGCTTGGGAGTAGTATGGGGTGGAACAGATACGCAGTATTTT. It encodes CASSLGVVWGGTDTQYF.

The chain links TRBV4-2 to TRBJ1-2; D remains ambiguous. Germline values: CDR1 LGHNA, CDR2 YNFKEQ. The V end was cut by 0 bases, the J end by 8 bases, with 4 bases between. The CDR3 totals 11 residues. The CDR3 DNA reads TGTGCCAGCAGCCAAGATCGCGGCTACACCTTC. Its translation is CASSQDRGYTF.

The CDR3 coding sequence is TGTGCCAGCAGATCCTCCCCCGACAGGGACGACACTGAAGCTTTCTTT. It codes for CASRSSPDRDDTEAFF. This chain uses TRBV27 with TRBJ1-1; 7 bases align to TRBD1. V was clipped by 6 bases and J by 3 bases; unmatched bases: 13. The V gene's germline CDR1 is MNHEY and CDR2 SMNVEV (reference sequence). CDR3 size: 16 residues.

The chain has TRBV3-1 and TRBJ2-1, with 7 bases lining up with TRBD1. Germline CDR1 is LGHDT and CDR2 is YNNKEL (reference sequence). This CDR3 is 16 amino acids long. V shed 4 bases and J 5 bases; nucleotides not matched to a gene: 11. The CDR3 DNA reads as TGTGCCAGCAGCCTCATATCTGGGACAGCCGACAATGAGCAGTTCTTC. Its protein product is CASSLISGTADNEQFF.

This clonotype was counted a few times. This CDR3 is CASSYGRSNEKLFF. Here the CDR3 DNA reads TGCGCCAGCAGTTACGGACGGTCTAATGAAAAACTGTTTTTT. This chain joins TRBV5-1 and TRBJ1-4, with no clear D. V was clipped by 5 bases and J by 3 bases, with 11 bases between them. Germline loops: CDR1 SGHRS, CDR2 YFSETQ. The CDR3 is 14 amino acids. Filled out from reference TRBV5-1 and TRBJ1-4, the complete variable domain reads KAGVTQTPRYLIKTRGQQVTLSCSPISGHRSVSWYQQTPGQGLQFLFEYFSETQRNKGNFPGRFSGRQFSNSRSEMNVSTLELGDSALYLCASSYGRSNEKLFFGSGTQLSVL.

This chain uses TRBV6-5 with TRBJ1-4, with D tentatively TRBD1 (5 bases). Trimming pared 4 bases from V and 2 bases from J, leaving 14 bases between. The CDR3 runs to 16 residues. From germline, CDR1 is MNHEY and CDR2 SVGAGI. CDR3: CASSLDQGWTNEKLFF. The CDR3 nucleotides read TGTGCCAGCAGTTTAGATCAGGGATGGACTAATGAAAAACTGTTTTTT.

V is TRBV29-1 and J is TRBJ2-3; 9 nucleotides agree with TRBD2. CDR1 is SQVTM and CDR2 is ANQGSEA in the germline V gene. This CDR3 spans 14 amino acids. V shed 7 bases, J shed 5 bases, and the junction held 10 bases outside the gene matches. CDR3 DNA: TGCAGCGGTGGGGCTAGCGGGACGGGAGATACGCAGTATTTT. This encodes CSGGASGTGDTQYF.

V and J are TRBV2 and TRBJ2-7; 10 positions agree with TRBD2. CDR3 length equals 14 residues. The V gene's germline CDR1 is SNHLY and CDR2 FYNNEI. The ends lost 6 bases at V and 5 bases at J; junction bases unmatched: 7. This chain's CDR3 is CASRNWLAGDEQYF. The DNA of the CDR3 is TGTGCCAGCAGAAACTGGCTAGCGGGAGACGAGCAGTACTTC.

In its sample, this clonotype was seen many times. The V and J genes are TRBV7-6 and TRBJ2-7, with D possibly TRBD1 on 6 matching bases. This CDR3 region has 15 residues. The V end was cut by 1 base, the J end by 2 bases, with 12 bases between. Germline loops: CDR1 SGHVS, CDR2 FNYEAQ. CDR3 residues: CASSLGGHSTYEQYF. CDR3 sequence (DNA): TGTGCCAGCAGCTTAGGGGGACACAGCACCTACGAGCAGTACTTC.

The DNA for the CDR3 is TGCGCCAGCAGCCAAGGGCGCGGGGATTACAATGAGCAGTTCTTC. It translates to CASSQGRGDYNEQFF. The rearrangement uses TRBV4-3 and TRBJ2-1, with a weak D call TRBD2 (6 bases). Trimming stripped 1 base from V and 4 bases from J, with 11 bases between. The CDR3 extends over 15 amino acids. The V gene's germline CDR1 is LGHNA and CDR2 YSLEER.

The CDR3 bases are TGCGCCAGCAGCCAAGAGCCGGGGTTTGGGGCCAACGTCCTGACTTTC. It is translated as CASSQEPGFGANVLTF. The V and J genes are TRBV4-3 and TRBJ2-6; D perhaps matches TRBD2 (5 bases). Germline assignment: CDR1 LGHNA and CDR2 YSLEER. V was shortened by 0 bases and J by 3 bases, with 9 bases between the two germline ends. CDR3 length: 16 residues.

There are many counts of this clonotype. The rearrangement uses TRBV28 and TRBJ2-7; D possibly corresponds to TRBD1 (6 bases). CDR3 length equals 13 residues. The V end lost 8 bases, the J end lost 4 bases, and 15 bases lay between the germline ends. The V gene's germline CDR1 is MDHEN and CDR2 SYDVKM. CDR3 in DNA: TGTGCCAGCGCTCTGGGGGCGAGGTACGAGCAGTACTTC. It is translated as CASALGARYEQYF.

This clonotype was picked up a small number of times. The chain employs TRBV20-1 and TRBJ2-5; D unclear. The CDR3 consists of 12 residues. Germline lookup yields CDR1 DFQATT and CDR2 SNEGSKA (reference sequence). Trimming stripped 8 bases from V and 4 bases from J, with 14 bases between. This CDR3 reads CSSAFRAETQYF. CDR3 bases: TGCAGTTCCGCTTTTCGGGCAGAGACCCAGTACTTC.

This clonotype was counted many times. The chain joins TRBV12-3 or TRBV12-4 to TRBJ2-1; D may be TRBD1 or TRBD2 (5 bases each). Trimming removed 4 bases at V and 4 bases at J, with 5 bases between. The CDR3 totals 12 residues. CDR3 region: CASSWGYNEQFF. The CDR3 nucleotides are TGTGCCAGCAGTTGGGGGTACAATGAGCAGTTCTTC.

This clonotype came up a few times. CDR3 in amino acids: CASSLEATGFYGYTF. CDR3 bases: TGTGCCAGCAGCTTGGAAGCGACAGGGTTCTATGGCTACACCTTC. The chain carries TRBV5-6 and TRBJ1-2; 7 bases align to TRBD1. V dropped 0 bases and J dropped 4; count of bases not matched to a gene: 6. In germline, CDR1 is SGHDT, CDR2 YYEEEE. This CDR3 region has 15 residues.

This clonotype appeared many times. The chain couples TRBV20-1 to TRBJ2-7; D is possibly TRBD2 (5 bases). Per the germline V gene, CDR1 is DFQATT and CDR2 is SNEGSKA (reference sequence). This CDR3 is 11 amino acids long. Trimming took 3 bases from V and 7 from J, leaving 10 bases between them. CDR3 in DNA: TGCAGTGCTAGTCCGGGGTGGGAGCAGTACTTC. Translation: CSASPGWEQYF.

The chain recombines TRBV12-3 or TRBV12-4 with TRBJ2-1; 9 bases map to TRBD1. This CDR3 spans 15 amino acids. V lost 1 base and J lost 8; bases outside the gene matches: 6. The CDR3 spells CASSLGGQGGDEQFF. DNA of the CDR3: TGTGCCAGCAGTTTAGGGGGACAGGGAGGGGATGAGCAGTTCTTC.